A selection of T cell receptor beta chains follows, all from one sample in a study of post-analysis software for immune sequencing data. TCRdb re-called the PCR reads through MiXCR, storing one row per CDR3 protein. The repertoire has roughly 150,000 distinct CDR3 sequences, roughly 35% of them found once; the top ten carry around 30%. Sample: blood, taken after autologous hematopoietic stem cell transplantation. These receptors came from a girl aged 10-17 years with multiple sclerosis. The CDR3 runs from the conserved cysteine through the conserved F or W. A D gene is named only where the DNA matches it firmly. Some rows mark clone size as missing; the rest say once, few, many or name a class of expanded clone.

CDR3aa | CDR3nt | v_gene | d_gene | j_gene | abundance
CASSLERTGSNNSPLHF | TGTGCCAGCAGCTTAGAAAGGACAGGGAGCAATAATTCACCCCTCCACTTT | TRBV7-6 | TRBD1 | TRBJ1-6 | once
CASSQVGHNEQFF | TGTGCCAGCAGCCAAGTGGGGCACAATGAGCAGTTCTTC | TRBV7-8 | - | TRBJ2-1 | -
CASSPTGGLSYNEQFF | TGTGCCAGCAGTCCTACAGGGGGACTCTCCTACAATGAGCAGTTCTTC | TRBV27 | TRBD1 | TRBJ2-1 | -
CASSLEGDRGTSYEQYF | TGTGCCAGCAGCTTAGAAGGGGACAGGGGGACCTCCTACGAGCAGTACTTC | TRBV7-2 | TRBD1 | TRBJ2-7 | -
CASSYDQTSYEQFF | TGTGCCAGCAGTTACGATCAAACCTCCTACGAGCAGTTCTTC | TRBV6-2/TRBV6-3 | - | TRBJ2-1 | -
CASSPAGTRDIEQFF | TGTGCCAGCAGCCCGGCCGGGACTAGGGACATTGAGCAGTTCTTC | TRBV5-5 | TRBD2 | TRBJ2-1 | -
CASSQDWDRGHGYTF | TGCGCCAGCAGCCAAGATTGGGACAGGGGACATGGCTACACCTTC | TRBV4-1 | TRBD1 | TRBJ1-2 | -
CASSLQGGPLNEQFF | TGTGCCAGCAGCTTACAGGGAGGGCCCCTCAATGAGCAGTTCTTC | TRBV13 | TRBD2 | TRBJ2-1 | few
CASSLPEGGDDEQFF | TGCGCCAGCAGCTTGCCCGAGGGGGGTGACGATGAGCAGTTCTTC | TRBV5-1 | - | TRBJ2-1 | -
CASGPVGNKDYNEQFF | TGTGCTAGTGGTCCAGTGGGGAATAAGGATTACAATGAGCAGTTCTTC | TRBV12-5 | - | TRBJ2-1 | -
CASSQEKGVGTDTQYF | TGTGCCAGCAGCCAAGAGAAGGGAGTTGGCACAGATACGCAGTATTTT | TRBV3-1 | - | TRBJ2-3 | -
CASSEDGRAGPTDTQYF | TGTGCCAGCAGTGAAGACGGACGGGCGGGACCCACAGATACGCAGTATTTT | TRBV6-1 | - | TRBJ2-3 | few
CASSWGPLDGSKNIQYF | TGTGCCAGCAGTTGGGGGCCCCTGGACGGGAGTAAAAACATTCAGTACTTC | TRBV28 | - | TRBJ2-4 | -
CASSIGRAGNQETQYF | TGTGCCAGTAGTATAGGGAGAGCGGGAAACCAAGAGACCCAGTACTTC | TRBV19 | TRBD2 | TRBJ2-5 | few
CASSSSFKPPSSYEQYF | TGTGCCAGCAGTTCTAGTTTCAAACCACCGAGCTCCTACGAGCAGTACTTC | TRBV28 | - | TRBJ2-7 | -
CASSPGTSDYNEQFF | TGTGCCAGCAGCCCCGGGACTAGCGATTACAATGAGCAGTTCTTC | TRBV5-5 | TRBD2 | TRBJ2-1 | few
CASSSVQGVHEQFF | TGTGCCAGCAGCTCAGTACAGGGGGTCCATGAGCAGTTCTTC | TRBV5-5 | TRBD1 | TRBJ2-1 | -
CASSSRDRQAYEQYF | TGTGCCAGCAGCTCCCGGGACAGGCAAGCCTACGAGCAGTACTTC | TRBV7-9 | TRBD1 | TRBJ2-7 | -
CASSLELLGADTQYF | TGCGCCAGCAGCTTGGAACTACTAGGGGCAGATACGCAGTATTTT | TRBV5-1 | - | TRBJ2-3 | -
CATSLTGYEQYF | TGTGCCACCAGTTTAACAGGATACGAGCAGTACTTC | TRBV12-3/TRBV12-4 | - | TRBJ2-7 | -
CSAREWGSGETQYF | TGCAGTGCTAGAGAGTGGGGCTCGGGGGAGACCCAGTACTTC | TRBV20-1 | - | TRBJ2-5 | -
CASSRNRDYGYTF | TGCGCCAGCAGCCGCAACAGGGACTATGGCTACACCTTC | TRBV4-3 | - | TRBJ1-2 | -
CASRGQAYEQYF | TGTGCCAGCAGAGGGCAAGCTTACGAGCAGTACTTC | TRBV7-9 | - | TRBJ2-7 | few
CANSPGRSSSGYTF | TGTGCCAACAGTCCAGGGCGGTCCTCTAGTGGCTACACCTTC | TRBV27 | - | TRBJ1-2 | -
CASSPPNGGLYGYTF | TGTGCCAGCTCACCACCCAACGGGGGTCTGTATGGCTACACCTTC | TRBV18 | - | TRBJ1-2 | -
CASSLGSVAGGYTF | TGTGCCAGCAGTTTAGGGTCGGTGGCAGGAGGCTACACCTTC | TRBV12-3/TRBV12-4 | - | TRBJ1-2 | -
CSAREQGAGEQYF | TGCAGTGCTAGAGAACAGGGGGCAGGCGAGCAGTACTTC | TRBV20-1 | TRBD1 | TRBJ2-7 | -
CASSLWKLGWLSGANTDTQYF | TGTGCCAGCAGTTTATGGAAGTTAGGTTGGTTAAGCGGGGCTAACACAGATACGCAGTATTTT | TRBV12-3/TRBV12-4 | TRBD2 | TRBJ2-3 | -
CASSPSGNEQFF | TGTGCCAGCAGCCCTAGTGGCAATGAGCAGTTCTTC | TRBV7-2 | - | TRBJ2-1 | few
CASSEQTSGNEQYF | TGCGCCAGCAGCGAACAGACTAGCGGGAACGAGCAGTACTTC | TRBV5-1 | TRBD2 | TRBJ2-7 | once
CASSLRTSYEQYF | TGTGCCAGCAGCCTCCGGACTTCCTACGAGCAGTACTTC | TRBV14 | - | TRBJ2-7 | -
CASSPLPDRGSYEQYF | TGTGCCAGCAGTCCCCTCCCGGACCGTGGCTCCTACGAGCAGTACTTC | TRBV6-5 | - | TRBJ2-7 | many
CASSLGGRGSFSEQYF | TGTGCCAGCAGCTTAGGCGGCAGGGGATCGTTTAGCGAGCAGTACTTC | TRBV13 | - | TRBJ2-7 | -
CSARDNEKLFF | TGCAGTGCTAGAGATAATGAAAAACTGTTTTTT | TRBV20-1 | - | TRBJ1-4 | -
CASSQGTGEWETQYF | TGCGCCAGCAGCCAAGGGACAGGGGAGTGGGAGACCCAGTACTTC | TRBV4-3 | TRBD1 | TRBJ2-5 | -
CASSSLRDRWDYGYTF | TGTGCCAGCAGTTCCCTCCGGGACCGCTGGGACTATGGCTACACCTTC | TRBV27 | - | TRBJ1-2 | -
CASGTGQGWNEQYF | TGTGCTAGTGGTACCGGACAAGGTTGGAACGAGCAGTACTTC | TRBV12-5 | - | TRBJ2-7 | few
CASSSRGRTNTEAFF | TGCGCCAGCAGCTCAAGAGGACGGACGAACACTGAAGCTTTCTTT | TRBV5-1 | - | TRBJ1-1 | many
CASTLGGLYGYTF | TGTGCCAGCACCCTGGGGGGCTTATATGGCTACACCTTC | TRBV12-3/TRBV12-4 | - | TRBJ1-2 | few
CASSLGSSGRAGNEQFF | TGTGCCAGCAGCTTAGGTTCCAGCGGGAGGGCCGGGAATGAGCAGTTCTTC | TRBV7-6 | TRBD2 | TRBJ2-1 | -
CASSPGDRETQYF | TGTGCCAGCTCACCAGGGGACAGGGAGACCCAGTACTTC | TRBV18 | TRBD1 | TRBJ2-5 | many
CASSPSGLIEETQYF | TGTGCCAGCAGCCCCAGCGGGTTGATCGAAGAGACCCAGTACTTC | TRBV7-3 | - | TRBJ2-5 | -
CATSRRPGTAYEQYF | TGTGCCACCAGCAGAAGGCCCGGGACAGCCTACGAGCAGTACTTC | TRBV15 | TRBD1 | TRBJ2-7 | few
CASSFRTGTTEETQYF | TGTGCCAGCAGTTTCCGGACAGGGACGACGGAAGAGACCCAGTACTTC | TRBV12-3/TRBV12-4 | TRBD1 | TRBJ2-5 | few
CASSLGGWSGNTVYF | TGTGCCAGCAGCTTAGGCGGGTGGTCTGGAAACACCGTATATTTT | TRBV11-2 | - | TRBJ1-3 | -
CSASPGTGTNYGYTF | TGCAGTGCTAGCCCCGGGACAGGGACTAACTATGGCTACACCTTC | TRBV20-1 | TRBD1 | TRBJ1-2 | few
CASSLGQGRNEQFF | TGTGCTAGCAGCCTCGGACAGGGACGCAATGAGCAGTTCTTC | TRBV7-7 | TRBD1 | TRBJ2-1 | few
CATSRGRDRGNEQYF | TGTGCCACCAGCAGAGGCCGGGACAGGGGTAACGAGCAGTACTTC | TRBV15 | TRBD1 | TRBJ2-7 | few
CASSLAGRGSEAFF | TGCGCCAGCAGCTTGGCGGGCCGCGGCTCTGAAGCTTTCTTT | TRBV5-1 | - | TRBJ1-1 | few